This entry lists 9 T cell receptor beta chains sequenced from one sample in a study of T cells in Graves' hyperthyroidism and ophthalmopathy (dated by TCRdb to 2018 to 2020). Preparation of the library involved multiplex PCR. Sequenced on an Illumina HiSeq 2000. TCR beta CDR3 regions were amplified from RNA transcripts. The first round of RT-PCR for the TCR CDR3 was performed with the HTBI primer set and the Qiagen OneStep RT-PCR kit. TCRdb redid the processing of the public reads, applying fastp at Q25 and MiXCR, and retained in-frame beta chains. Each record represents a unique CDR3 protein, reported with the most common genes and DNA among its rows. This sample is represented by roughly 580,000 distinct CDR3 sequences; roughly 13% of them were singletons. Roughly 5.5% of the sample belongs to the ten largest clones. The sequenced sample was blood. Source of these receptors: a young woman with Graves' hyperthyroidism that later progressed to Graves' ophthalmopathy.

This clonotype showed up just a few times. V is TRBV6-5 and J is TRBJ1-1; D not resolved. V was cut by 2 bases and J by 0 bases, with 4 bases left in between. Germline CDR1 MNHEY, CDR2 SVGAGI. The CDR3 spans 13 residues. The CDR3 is CASSYVMNTEAFF. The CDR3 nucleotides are TGTGCCAGCAGTTACGTCATGAACACTGAAGCTTTCTTT.

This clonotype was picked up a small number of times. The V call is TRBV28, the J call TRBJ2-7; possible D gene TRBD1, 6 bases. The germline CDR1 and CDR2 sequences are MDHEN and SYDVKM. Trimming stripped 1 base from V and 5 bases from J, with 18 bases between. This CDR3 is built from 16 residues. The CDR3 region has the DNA TGTGCCAGCAGTTTATCTTGGGGTGGCAGGGGAAACGAGCAGTACTTC. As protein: CASSLSWGGRGNEQYF.

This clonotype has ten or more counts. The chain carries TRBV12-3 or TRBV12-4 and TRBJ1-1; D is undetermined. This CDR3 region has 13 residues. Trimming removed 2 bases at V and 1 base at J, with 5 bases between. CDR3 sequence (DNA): TGTGCCAGCAGTTTACAGGAGAACACTGAAGCTTTCTTT. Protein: CASSLQENTEAFF.

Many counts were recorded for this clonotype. DNA for the CDR3: TGTGCCAGCAGTACGACAGGGGGCGAGTCTGGGGCCAACGTCCTGACTTTC. It codes for CASSTTGGESGANVLTF. This sequence joins TRBV6-1 and TRBJ2-6; 10 nucleotides align to TRBD1. The CDR3 is 17 residues long. J gave up 1 base and V 5 bases, and 5 bases lay outside the gene matches. Germline-derived CDR1 and CDR2 are MNHNS and SASEGT.

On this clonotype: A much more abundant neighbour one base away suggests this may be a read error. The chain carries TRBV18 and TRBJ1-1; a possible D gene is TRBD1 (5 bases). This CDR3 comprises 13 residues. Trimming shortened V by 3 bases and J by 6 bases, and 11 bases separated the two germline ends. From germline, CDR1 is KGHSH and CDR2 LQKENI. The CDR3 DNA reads TGTGCCAGCTCACCCCAACAGGATCCTGAAGCTTTCTTT. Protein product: CASSPQQDPEAFF. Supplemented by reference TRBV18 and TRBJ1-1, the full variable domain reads NAGVMQNPRHLVRRRGQEARLRCSPMKGHSHVYWYRQLPEEGLKFMVYLQKENIIDESGMPKERFSAEFPKEGPSILRIQQVVRGDSAAYFCASSPQQDPEAFFGQGTRLTVV.

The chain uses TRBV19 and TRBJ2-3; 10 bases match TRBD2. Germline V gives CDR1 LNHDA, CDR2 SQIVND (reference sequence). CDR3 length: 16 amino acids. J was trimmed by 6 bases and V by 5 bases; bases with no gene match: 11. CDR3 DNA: TGTGCCAGTAGTTCCCTCCAGGGGGGACTAGCGGATACGCAGTATTTT. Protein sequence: CASSSLQGGLADTQYF.

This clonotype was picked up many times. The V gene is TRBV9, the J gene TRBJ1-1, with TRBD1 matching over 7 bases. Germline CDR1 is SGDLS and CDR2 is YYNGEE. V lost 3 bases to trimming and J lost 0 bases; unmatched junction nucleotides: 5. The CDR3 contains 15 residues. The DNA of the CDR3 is TGTGCCAGCAGCGACAGGGGCCGGATGAACACTGAAGCTTTCTTT. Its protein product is CASSDRGRMNTEAFF.

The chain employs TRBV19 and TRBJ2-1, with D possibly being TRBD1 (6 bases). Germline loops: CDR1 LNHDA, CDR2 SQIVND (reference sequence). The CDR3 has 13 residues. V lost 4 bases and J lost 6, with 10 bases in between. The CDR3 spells CASSTQGSNEQFF. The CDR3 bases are TGTGCCAGTAGTACACAGGGTAGCAATGAGCAGTTCTTC.

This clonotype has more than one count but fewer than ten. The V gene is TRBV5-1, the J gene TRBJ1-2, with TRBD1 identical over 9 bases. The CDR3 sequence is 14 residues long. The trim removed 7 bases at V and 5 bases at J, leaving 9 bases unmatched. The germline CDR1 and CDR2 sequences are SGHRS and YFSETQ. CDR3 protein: CASRMLTGGYGYTF. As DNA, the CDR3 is TGCGCCAGCCGAATGTTGACAGGGGGTTATGGCTACACCTTC. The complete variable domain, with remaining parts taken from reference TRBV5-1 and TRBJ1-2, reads KAGVTQTPRYLIKTRGQQVTLSCSPISGHRSVSWYQQTPGQGLQFLFEYFSETQRNKGNFPGRFSGRQFSNSRSEMNVSTLELGDSALYLCASRMLTGGYGYTFGSGTRLTVV.